This T cell receptor (beta chain) was obtained from a study of T-cell memory formation after mild COVID-19. Overall study: The study found TCR clusters largely donor specific.

TCRdb re-called the 5' RACE reads with MiXCR, one entry per CDR3 protein. The data contain about 250,000 distinct CDR3 sequences, roughly 15% of them seen just once; the ten biggest clones take up over 2%. V was shortened by 1 base and J by 1 base, with 4 bases between the two germline ends. The length of the CDR3 is 13 residues. CDR1 is SGHNT and CDR2 is YENEEA in the germline V gene. This clonotype came up a few times. Its specificity is not known. Study-level points and caveats: Contracting CD4+ clones sat mainly in CM and EM; CD8+ in EMRA. Pre-infection memory already had some responding clones, implying cross-reactive memory joined.

The rearrangement links TRBV11-3 to TRBJ2-5, with unresolved D. The clonotype originates from an adult woman who had mild COVID-19 (a few samples of this study predate the infection). Cell type and time point are not known. Sample: PBMCs or a T cell subset sorted from them (not recorded which). In DNA form, the CDR3 reads TGTGCCAGCAGCTTAGTGCTCCAAGAGACCCAGTACTTC. Translation: CASSLVLQETQYF.